This passage covers 2 T cell receptor beta chains from one sample sequenced in a study of blood T cells in healthy people across ages. Combining a sample-barcoded 5' primer with a J-beta primer mix, a second PCR ran for roughly 6 to 11 cycles. Using its own MiXCR run on the 5' RACE reads, TCRdb lists one record per CDR3 protein. The table lists 1.5 million to 2 million distinct CDR3 sequences, about two fifths of them singletons. The sequenced sample was blood. The receptors here all came from a human donor in good health.

The V and J genes are TRBV29-1 and TRBJ1-2; 9 nucleotides match TRBD1. Per the germline V gene, CDR1 is SQVTM and CDR2 is ANQGSEA. The CDR3 totals 12 residues. The CDR3 loop reads CSTRDRDDGYTF. For the CDR3, the DNA is TGCAGTACCCGGGACAGGGATGATGGCTACACCTTC.

The V and J genes are TRBV6-2 or TRBV6-3 and TRBJ1-1; 8 bases line up with TRBD1. Germline loops: CDR1 MNHEY, CDR2 SVGEGT. The CDR3 extends over 15 amino acids. V lost 7 bases, J lost 4 bases, and 11 bases stayed unmatched. CDR3 nucleotide sequence: TGTGCCAGCAATACAATGGGACAGGTTGGCACTGAAGCTTTCTTT. Translating gives CASNTMGQVGTEAFF.